The source of this T cell receptor beta chain is a study of T cell repertoires in cytomegalovirus infection. Study-wide background: As its CMV epitopes, the study selected recently identified HLA-C-restricted and well-studied HLA-B-restricted targets.

V lost 1 base, J lost 3 bases, and 15 bases lay in between. CDR1 MRHNA and CDR2 SNTAGT come from the germline V gene. The CDR3 is 16 residues long. This clonotype was picked up a small number of times. Its antigen is not known. TCRdb itself ran the reads through MiXCR, one entry per CDR3 protein. The sample shows fewer than 900,000 distinct CDR3 sequences, 25% to 30% of them seen only once. Here the sequenced sample was cultured CD8+ T cells from PBMCs, taken from culture after CMV antigen stimulation. The rearrangement uses TRBV6-4 and TRBJ1-1, with D unresolved. This TCR was sampled from a human donor in good health (CMV status not recorded). Some clones in this sample may be carry-over from other donors' samples. CDR3 in amino acids: CASSDYDGFVDTEAFF. As DNA, the CDR3 is TGTGCCAGCAGTGACTACGATGGGTTTGTGGACACTGAAGCTTTCTTT.